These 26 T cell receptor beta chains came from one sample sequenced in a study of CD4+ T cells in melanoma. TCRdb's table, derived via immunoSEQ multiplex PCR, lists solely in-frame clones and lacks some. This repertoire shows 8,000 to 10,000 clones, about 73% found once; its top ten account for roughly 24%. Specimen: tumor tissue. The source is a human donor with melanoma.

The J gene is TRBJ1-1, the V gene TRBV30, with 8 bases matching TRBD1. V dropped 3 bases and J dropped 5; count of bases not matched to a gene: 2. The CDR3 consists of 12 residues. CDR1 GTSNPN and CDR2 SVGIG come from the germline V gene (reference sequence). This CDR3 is CAWSRQGTEAFF. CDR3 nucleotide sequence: TGTGCCTGGAGCAGACAGGGGACTGAAGCTTTCTTT.

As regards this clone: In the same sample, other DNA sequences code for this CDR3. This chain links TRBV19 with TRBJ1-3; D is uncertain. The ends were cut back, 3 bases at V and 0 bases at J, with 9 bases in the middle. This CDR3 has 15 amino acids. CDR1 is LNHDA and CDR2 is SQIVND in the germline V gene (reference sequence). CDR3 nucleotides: TGTGCCAGTAGTATCCTCGGACCCTCTGGAAACACCATATATTTT. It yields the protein CASSILGPSGNTIYF.

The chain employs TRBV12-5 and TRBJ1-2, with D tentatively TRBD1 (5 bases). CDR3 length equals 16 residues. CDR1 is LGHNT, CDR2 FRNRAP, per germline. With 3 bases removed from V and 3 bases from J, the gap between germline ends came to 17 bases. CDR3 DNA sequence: TGTGCTAGTGGTTTAGATCTCAGGGCAGAGGACTATGGCTACACCTTC. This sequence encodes CASGLDLRAEDYGYTF.

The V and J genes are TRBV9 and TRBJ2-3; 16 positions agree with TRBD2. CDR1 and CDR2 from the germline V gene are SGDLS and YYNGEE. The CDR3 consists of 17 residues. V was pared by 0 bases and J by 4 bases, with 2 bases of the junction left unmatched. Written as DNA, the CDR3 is TGTGCCAGCAGCGTAGCGGGACTAGCGGGGGGGTCAGATACGCAGTATTTT. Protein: CASSVAGLAGGSDTQYF.

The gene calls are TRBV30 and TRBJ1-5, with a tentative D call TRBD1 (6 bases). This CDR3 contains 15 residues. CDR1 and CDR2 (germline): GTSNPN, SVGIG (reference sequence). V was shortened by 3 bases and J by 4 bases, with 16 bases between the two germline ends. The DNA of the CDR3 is TGTGCCTGGAGCACGGGGGGGACACAAAATCAGCCCCAGCATTTT. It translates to CAWSTGGTQNQPQHF. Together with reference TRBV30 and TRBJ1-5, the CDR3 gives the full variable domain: SQTIHQWPATLVQPVGSPLSLECTVEGTSNPNLYWYRQAAGRGLQLLFYSVGIGQISSEVPQNLSASRPQDRQFILSSKKLLLSDSGFYLCAWSTGGTQNQPQHFGDGTRLSIL.

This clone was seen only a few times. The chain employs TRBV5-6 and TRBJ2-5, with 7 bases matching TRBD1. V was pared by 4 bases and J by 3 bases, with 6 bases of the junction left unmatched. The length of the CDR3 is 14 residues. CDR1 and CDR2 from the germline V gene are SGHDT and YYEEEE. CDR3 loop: CASSPMGTEETQYF. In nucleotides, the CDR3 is TGTGCCAGCAGCCCGATGGGGACAGAAGAGACCCAGTACTTC.

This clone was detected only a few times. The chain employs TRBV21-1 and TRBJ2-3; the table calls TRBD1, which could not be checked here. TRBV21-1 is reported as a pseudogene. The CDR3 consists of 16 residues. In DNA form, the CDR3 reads TGTGCCAGCAGCCCTCGGTCAGGGTTGGGCACAGATACGCAGTATTTT. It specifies CASSPRSGLGTDTQYF.

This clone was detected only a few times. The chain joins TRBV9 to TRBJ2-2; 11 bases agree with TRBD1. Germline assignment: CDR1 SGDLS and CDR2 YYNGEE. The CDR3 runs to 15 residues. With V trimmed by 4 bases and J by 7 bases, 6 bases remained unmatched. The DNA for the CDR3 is TGTGCCAGCAGCACGGGACAGGGGGTAATCGGGGAGCTGTTTTTT. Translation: CASSTGQGVIGELFF.

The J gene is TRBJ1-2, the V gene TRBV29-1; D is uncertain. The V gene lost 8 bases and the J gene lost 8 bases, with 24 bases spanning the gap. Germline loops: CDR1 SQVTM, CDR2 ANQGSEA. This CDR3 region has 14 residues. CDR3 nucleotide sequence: TGCAGCTCAACAGAAATCCTCCCCTTATCCGGCTACACCTTC. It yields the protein CSSTEILPLSGYTF.

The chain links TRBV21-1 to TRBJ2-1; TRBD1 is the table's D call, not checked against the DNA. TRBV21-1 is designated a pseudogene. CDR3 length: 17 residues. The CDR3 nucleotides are TGTGCCAGCAGCATCCTACCGGGACAGGGAATGGGCAATGAGCAGTTCTTC. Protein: CASSILPGQGMGNEQFF.

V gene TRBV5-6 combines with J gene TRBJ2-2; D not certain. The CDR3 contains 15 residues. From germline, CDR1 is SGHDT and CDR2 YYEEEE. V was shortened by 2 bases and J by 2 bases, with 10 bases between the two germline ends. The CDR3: CASSLVQSNTGELFF. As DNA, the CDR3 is TGTGCCAGCAGCTTAGTACAGAGTAACACCGGGGAGCTGTTTTTT.

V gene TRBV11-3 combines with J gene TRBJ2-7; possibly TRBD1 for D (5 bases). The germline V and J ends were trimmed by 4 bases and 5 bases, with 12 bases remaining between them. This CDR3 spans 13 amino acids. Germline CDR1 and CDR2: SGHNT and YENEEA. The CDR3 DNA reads TGTGCCAGCAGCTCACAGTGGGGCAACGAGCAGTACTTC. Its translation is CASSSQWGNEQYF. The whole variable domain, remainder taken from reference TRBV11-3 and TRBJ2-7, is EAGVVQSPRYKIIEKKQPVAFWCNPISGHNTLYWYLQNLGQGPELLIRYENEEAVDDSQLPKDRFSAERLKGVDSTLKIQPAELGDSAVYLCASSSQWGNEQYFGPGTRLTVT.

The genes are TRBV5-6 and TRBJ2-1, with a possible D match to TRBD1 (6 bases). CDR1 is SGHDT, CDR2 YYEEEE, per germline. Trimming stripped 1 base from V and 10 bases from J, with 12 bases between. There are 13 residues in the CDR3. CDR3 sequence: CASSLTGGREQFF. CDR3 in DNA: TGTGCCAGCAGCTTGACTGGGGGCCGAGAGCAGTTCTTC.

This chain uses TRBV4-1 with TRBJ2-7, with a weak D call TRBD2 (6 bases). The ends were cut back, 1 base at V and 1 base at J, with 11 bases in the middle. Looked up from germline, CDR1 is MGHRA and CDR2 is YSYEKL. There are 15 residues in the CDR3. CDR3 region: CASSQVEGSSYEQYF. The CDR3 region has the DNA TGCGCCAGCAGCCAAGTGGAGGGTTCATCCTACGAGCAGTACTTC.

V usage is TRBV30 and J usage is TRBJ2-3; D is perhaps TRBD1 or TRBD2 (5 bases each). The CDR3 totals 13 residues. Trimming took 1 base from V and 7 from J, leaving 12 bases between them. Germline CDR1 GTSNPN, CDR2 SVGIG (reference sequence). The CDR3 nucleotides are TGTGCCTGGAGTGGGGGGTTCCGGCATACGCAGTATTTT. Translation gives CAWSGGFRHTQYF. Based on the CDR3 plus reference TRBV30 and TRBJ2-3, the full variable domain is SQTIHQWPATLVQPVGSPLSLECTVEGTSNPNLYWYRQAAGRGLQLLFYSVGIGQISSEVPQNLSASRPQDRQFILSSKKLLLSDSGFYLCAWSGGFRHTQYFGPGTRLTVL.

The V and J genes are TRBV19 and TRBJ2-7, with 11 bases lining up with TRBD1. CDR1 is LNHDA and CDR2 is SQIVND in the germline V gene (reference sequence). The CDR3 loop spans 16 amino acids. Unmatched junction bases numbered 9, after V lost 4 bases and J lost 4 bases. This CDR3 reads CASSNLGQGAFYEQYF. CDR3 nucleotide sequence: TGTGCCAGTAGTAACCTCGGACAGGGGGCATTTTACGAGCAGTACTTC. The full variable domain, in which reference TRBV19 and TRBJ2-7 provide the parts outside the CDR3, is DGGITQSPKYLFRKEGQNVTLSCEQNLNHDAMYWYRQDPGQGLRLIYYSQIVNDFQKGDIAEGYSVSREKKESFPLTVTSAQKNPTAFYLCASSNLGQGAFYEQYFGPGTRLTVT.

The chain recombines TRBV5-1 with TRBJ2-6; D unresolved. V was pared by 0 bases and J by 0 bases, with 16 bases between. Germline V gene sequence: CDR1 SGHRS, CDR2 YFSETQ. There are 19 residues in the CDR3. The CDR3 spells CASSLAGIGLISGANVLTF. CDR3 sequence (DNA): TGCGCCAGCAGCTTGGCCGGTATTGGTCTGATCTCTGGGGCCAACGTCCTGACTTTC.

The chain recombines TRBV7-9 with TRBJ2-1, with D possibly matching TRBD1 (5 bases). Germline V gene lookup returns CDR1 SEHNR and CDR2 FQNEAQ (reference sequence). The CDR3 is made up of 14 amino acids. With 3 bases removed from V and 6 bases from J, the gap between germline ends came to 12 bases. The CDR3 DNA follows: TGTGCCAGCAGCTTTGGGGCTCTCCCCAATGAGCAGTTCTTC. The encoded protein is CASSFGALPNEQFF.

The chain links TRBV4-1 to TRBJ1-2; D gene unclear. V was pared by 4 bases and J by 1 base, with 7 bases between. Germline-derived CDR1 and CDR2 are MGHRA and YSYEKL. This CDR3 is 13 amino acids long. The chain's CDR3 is CASSRQDNYGYTF. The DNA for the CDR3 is TGCGCCAGCAGCCGGCAGGATAACTATGGCTACACCTTC.

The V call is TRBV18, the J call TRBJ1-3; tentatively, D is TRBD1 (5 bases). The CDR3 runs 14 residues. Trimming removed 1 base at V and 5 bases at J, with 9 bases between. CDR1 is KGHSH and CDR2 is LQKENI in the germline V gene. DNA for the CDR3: TGTGCCAGCTCACCACGACAGAACAGAAACACCATATATTTT. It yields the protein CASSPRQNRNTIYF.

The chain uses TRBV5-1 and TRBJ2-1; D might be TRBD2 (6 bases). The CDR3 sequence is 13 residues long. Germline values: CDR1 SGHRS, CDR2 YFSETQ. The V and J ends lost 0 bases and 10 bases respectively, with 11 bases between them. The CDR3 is CASSLEVEGEQFF. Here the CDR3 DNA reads TGCGCCAGCAGCTTGGAAGTGGAGGGAGAGCAGTTCTTC.

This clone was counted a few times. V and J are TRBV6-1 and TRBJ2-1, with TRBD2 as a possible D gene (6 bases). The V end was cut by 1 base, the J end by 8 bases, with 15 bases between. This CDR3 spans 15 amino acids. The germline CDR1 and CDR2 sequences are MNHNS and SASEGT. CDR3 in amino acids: CASSEERIPGDEQFF. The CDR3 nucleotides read TGTGCCAGCAGTGAAGAGCGCATCCCGGGGGATGAGCAGTTCTTC.

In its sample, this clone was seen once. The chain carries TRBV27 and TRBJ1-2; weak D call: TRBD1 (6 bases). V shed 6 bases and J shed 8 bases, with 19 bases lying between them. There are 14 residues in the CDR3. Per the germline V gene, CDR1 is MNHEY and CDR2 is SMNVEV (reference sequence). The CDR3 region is CASRPTGLDGGYTF. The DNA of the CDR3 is TGTGCCAGCAGACCCACAGGGTTGGACGGCGGCTACACCTTC.

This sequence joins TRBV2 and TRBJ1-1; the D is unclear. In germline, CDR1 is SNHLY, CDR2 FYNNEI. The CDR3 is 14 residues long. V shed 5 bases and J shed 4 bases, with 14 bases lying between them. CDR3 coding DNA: TGTGCCAGCAGTCCTTCCCCGGCGGCCACTGAAGCTTTCTTT. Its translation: CASSPSPAATEAFF.

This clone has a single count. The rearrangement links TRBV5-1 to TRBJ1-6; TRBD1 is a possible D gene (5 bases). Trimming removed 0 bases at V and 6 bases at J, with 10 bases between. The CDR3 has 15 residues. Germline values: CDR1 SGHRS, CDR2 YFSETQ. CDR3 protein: CASSLEGLPNSPLHF. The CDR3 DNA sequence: TGCGCCAGCAGCTTGGAGGGACTCCCTAATTCACCCCTCCACTTT.

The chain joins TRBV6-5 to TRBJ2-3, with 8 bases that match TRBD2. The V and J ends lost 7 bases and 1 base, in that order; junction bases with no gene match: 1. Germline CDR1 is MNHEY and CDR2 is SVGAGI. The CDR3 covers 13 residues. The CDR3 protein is CASMTSGTDTQYF. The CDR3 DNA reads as TGTGCCAGCATGACTAGCGGCACAGATACGCAGTATTTT.